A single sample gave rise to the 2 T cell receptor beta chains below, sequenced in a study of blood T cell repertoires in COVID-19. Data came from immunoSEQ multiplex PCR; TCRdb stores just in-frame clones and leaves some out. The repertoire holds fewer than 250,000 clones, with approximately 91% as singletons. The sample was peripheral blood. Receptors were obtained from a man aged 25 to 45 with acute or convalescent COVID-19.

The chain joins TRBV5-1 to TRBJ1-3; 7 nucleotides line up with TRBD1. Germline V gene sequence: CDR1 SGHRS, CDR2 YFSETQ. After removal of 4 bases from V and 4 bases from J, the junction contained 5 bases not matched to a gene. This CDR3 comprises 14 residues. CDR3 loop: CASSTGTEGNTIYF. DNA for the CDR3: TGCGCCAGCAGCACTGGGACAGAAGGAAACACCATATATTTT.

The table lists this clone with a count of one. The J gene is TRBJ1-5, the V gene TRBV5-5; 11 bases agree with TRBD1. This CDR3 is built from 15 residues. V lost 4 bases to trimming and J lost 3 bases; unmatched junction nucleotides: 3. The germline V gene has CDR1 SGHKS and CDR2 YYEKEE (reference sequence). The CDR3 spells CASSRTGGVNQPQHF. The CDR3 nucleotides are TGTGCCAGCAGCCGGACAGGGGGCGTCAATCAGCCCCAGCATTTT. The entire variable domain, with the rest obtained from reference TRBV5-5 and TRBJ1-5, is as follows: DAGVTQSPTHLIKTRGQQVTLRCSPISGHKSVSWYQQVLGQGPQFIFQYYEKEERGRGNFPDRFSARQFPNYSSELNVNALLLGDSALYLCASSRTGGVNQPQHFGDGTRLSIL.